This T cell receptor beta chain was profiled in a study of T-cell memory formation after mild COVID-19. Study-wide results and limits: From day 15 to 85, contracting clones were balanced between CD4 and CD8, whereas later expanders leaned toward CD4+. Memory from before infection featured some responding clones, which suggests cross-reactive memory joined.

Germline V gene lookup returns CDR1 MDHEN and CDR2 SYDVKM. V was shortened by 6 bases and J by 1 base, with 17 bases between the two germline ends. The CDR3 sequence is 16 residues long. TCRdb fed the 5' RACE reads into MiXCR, producing one record per CDR3 protein. The sample has roughly 180,000 distinct CDR3 sequences, around 10% seen once. Concerning this clonotype itself: The antigen remains undetermined.

This TCR came from a man aged 18 to 30 who had mild COVID-19 (a few samples of this study predate the infection). Cell type and time point are not known. The sample taken for sequencing was PBMCs or a T cell subset sorted from them (not recorded which). J is TRBJ2-3 and V is TRBV28; D is tentatively TRBD1 or TRBD2 (5 bases each). CDR3 DNA: TGTGCCAGCAGGGGCGCGCCCGGGGCGGGCACAGATACGCAGTATTTT. Translation: CASRGAPGAGTDTQYF.